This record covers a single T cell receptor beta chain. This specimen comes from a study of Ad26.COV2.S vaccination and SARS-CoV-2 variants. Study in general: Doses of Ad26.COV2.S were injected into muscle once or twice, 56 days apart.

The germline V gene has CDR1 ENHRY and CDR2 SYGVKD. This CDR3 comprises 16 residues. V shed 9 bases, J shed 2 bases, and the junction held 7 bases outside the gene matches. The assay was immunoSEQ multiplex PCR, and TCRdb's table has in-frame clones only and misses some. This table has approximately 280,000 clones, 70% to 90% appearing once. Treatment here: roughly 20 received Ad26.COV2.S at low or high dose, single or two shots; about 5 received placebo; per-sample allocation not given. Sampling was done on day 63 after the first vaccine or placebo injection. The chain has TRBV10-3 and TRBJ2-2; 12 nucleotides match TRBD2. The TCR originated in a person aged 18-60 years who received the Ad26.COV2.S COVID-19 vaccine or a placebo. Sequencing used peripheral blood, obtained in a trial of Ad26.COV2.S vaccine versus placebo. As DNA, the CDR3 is TGTGCCATAAGGACTAGCGGGGTTTCCAACACCGGGGAGCTGTTTTTT. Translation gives CAIRTSGVSNTGELFF.